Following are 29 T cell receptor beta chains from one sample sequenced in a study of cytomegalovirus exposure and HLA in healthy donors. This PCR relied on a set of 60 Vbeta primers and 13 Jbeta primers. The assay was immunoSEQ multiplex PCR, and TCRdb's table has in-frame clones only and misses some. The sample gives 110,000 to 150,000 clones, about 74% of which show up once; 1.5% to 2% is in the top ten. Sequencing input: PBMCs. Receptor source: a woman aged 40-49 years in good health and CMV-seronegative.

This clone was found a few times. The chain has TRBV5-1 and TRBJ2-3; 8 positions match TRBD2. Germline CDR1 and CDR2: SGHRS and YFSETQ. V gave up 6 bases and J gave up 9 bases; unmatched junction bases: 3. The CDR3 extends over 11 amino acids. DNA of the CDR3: TGCGCCAGCACACGGGAGGGAACGCAGTATTTT. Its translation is CASTREGTQYF.

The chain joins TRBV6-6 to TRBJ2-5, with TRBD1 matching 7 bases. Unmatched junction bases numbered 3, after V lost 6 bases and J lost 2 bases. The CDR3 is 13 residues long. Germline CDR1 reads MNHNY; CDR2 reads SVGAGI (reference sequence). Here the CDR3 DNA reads TGTGCCAGCAGGACAGGGCTACAAGAGACCCAGTACTTC. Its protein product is CASRTGLQETQYF.

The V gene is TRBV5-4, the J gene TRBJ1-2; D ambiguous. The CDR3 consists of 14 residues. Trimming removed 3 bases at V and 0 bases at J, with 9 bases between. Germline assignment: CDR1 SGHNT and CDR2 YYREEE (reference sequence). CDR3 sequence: CASSSFGANYGYTF. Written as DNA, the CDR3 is TGTGCCAGCAGCTCGTTCGGGGCTAACTATGGCTACACCTTC. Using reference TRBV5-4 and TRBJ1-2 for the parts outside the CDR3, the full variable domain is ETGVTQSPTHLIKTRGQQVTLRCSSQSGHNTVSWYQQALGQGPQFIFQYYREEENGRGNFPPRFSGLQFPNYSSELNVNALELDDSALYLCASSSFGANYGYTFGSGTRLTVV.

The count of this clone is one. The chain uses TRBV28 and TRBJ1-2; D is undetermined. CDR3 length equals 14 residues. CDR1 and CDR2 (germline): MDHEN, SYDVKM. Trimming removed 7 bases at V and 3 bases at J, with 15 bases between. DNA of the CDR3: TGTGCCAGCACTCCAACGGACTGGGACTATGGCTACACCTTC. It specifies CASTPTDWDYGYTF.

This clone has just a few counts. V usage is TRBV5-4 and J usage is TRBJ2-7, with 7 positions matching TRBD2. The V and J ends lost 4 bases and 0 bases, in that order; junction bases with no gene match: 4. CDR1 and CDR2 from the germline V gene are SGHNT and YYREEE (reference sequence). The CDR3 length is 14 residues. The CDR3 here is CASSAGGGSYEQYF. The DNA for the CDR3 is TGTGCCAGCAGCGCGGGCGGGGGCTCCTACGAGCAGTACTTC.

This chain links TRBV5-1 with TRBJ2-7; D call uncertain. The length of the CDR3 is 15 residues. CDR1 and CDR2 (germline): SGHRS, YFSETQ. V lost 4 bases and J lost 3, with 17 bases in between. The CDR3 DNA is TGCGCCAGCAGCCGTATACAGTTTCCGGACTACGAGCAGTACTTC. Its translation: CASSRIQFPDYEQYF.

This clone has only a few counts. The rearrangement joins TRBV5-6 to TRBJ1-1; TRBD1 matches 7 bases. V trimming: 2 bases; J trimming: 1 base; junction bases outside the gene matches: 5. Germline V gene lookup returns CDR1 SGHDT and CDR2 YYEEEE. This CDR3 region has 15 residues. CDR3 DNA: TGTGCCAGCAGCTTACAGACAGGGACGAACACTGAAGCTTTCTTT. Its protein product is CASSLQTGTNTEAFF. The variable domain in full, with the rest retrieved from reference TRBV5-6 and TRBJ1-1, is DAGVTQSPTHLIKTRGQQVTLRCSPKSGHDTVSWYQQALGQGPQFIFQYYEEEERQRGNFPDRFSGHQFPNYSSELNVNALLLGDSALYLCASSLQTGTNTEAFFGQGTRLTVV.

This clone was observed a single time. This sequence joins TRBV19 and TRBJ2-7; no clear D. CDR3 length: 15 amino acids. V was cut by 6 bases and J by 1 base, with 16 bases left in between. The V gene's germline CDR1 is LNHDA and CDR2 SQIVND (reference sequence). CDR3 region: CASSPPLTPSYEQYF. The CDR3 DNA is TGTGCCAGTAGCCCCCCCTTGACTCCTTCCTACGAGCAGTACTTC.

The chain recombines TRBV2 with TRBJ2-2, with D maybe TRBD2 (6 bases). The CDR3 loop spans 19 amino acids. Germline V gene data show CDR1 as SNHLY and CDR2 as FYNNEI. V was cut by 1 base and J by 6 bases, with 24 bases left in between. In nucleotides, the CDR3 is TGTGCCAGCAGTGAAGTAAGGAAGCCCCGGGACTCGAAGGCCGGGGAGCTGTTTTTT. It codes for CASSEVRKPRDSKAGELFF.

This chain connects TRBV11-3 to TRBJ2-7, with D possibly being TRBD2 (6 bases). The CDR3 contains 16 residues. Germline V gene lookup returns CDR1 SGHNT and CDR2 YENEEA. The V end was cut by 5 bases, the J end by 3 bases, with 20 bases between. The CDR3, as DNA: TGTGCCAGCAGCCCGACCGTACGGGGGTTCCGCTACGAGCAGTACTTC. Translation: CASSPTVRGFRYEQYF.

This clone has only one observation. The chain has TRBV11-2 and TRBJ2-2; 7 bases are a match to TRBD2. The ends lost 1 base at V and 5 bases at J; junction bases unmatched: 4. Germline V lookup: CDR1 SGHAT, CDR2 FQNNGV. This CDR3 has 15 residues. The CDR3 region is CASSLVASGTGELFF. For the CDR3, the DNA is TGTGCCAGCAGCTTAGTAGCTAGCGGTACCGGGGAGCTGTTTTTT.

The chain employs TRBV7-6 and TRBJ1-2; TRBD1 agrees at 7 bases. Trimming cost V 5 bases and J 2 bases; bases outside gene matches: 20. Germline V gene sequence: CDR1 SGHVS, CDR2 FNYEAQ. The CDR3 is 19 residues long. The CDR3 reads CASSARGIRTGESNYGYTF. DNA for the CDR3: TGTGCCAGCAGCGCTCGTGGAATAAGGACAGGAGAGTCAAACTATGGCTACACCTTC.

CDR3 DNA: TGTGCCAGCTCACCGGTGGCCGACCCAGGGAATACGCAGTATTTT. Its translation is CASSPVADPGNTQYF. V and J are TRBV18 and TRBJ2-3, with a possible D match to TRBD1 (5 bases). The CDR3 spans 15 residues. Between the trimmed V and J ends, which lost 3 bases and 7 bases, there was a span of 17 bases. CDR1 and CDR2 (germline): KGHSH, LQKENI.

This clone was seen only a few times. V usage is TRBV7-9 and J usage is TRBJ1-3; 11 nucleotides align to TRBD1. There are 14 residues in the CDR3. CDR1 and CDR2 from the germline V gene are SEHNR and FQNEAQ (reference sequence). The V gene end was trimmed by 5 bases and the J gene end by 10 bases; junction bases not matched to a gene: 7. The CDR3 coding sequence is TGTGCCAGCAGCGAATCCGGACAGGGGGCAACCATATATTTT. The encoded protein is CASSESGQGATIYF.

CDR3 in amino acids: CASSPLAGVYNEQFF. CDR3 sequence (DNA): TGTGCCAGCAGCCCACTAGCGGGGGTATACAATGAGCAGTTCTTC. The rearrangement uses TRBV7-8 and TRBJ2-1, with 11 nucleotides matching TRBD2. Unmatched junction bases numbered 4, after V lost 5 bases and J lost 4 bases. The CDR3 totals 15 residues. Germline assignment: CDR1 SGHVS and CDR2 FQNEAQ.

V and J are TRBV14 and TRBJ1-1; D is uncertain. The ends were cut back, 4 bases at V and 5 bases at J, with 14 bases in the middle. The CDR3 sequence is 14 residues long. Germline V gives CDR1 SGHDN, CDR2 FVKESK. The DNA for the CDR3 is TGTGCCAGCAGCCCGGACTCACCGGGTACTGAAGCTTTCTTT. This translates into CASSPDSPGTEAFF. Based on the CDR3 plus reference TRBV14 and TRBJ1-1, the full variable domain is EAGVTQFPSHSVIEKGQTVTLRCDPISGHDNLYWYRRVMGKEIKFLLHFVKESKQDESGMPNNRFLAERTGGTYSTLKVQPAELEDSGVYFCASSPDSPGTEAFFGQGTRLTVV.

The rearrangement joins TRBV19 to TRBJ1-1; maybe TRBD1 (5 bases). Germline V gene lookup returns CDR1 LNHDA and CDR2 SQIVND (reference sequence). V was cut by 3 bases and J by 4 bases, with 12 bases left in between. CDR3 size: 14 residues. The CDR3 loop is CASSIRGGVTEAFF. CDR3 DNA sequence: TGTGCCAGTAGTATTCGCGGGGGAGTCACTGAAGCTTTCTTT.

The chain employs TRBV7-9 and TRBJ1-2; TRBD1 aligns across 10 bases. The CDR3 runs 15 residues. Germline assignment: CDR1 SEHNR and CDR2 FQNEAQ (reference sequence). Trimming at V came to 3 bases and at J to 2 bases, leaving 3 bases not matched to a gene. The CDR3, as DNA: TGTGCCAGCAGCTTCGGGACAGGGGCCAACTATGGCTACACCTTC. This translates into CASSFGTGANYGYTF.

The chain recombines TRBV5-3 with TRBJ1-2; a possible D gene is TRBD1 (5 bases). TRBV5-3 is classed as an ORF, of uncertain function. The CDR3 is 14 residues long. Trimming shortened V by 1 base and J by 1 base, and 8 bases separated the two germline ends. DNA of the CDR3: TGTGCCAGAAGCTTGAATCAGGGTAACTATGGCTACACCTTC. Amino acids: CARSLNQGNYGYTF.

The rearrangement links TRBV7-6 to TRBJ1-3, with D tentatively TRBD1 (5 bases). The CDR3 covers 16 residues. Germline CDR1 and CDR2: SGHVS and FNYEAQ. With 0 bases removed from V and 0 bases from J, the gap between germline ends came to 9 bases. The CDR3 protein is CASSLARTTSGNTIYF. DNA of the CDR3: TGTGCCAGCAGCTTAGCCCGGACAACCTCTGGAAACACCATATATTTT.

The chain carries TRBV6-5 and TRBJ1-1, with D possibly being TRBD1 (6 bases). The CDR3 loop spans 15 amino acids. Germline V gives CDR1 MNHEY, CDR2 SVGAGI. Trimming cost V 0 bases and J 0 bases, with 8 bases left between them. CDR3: CASSYSRGLNTEAFF. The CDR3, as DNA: TGTGCCAGCAGTTACTCGAGGGGGTTGAACACTGAAGCTTTCTTT.

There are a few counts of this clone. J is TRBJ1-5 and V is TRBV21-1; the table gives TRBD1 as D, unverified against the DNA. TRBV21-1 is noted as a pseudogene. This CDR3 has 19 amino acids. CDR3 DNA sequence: TGTGCCAGCAGCAATCTCGTTGGACAGCTAGTCTATAGCAATCAGCCCCAGCATTTT. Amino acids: CASSNLVGQLVYSNQPQHF.

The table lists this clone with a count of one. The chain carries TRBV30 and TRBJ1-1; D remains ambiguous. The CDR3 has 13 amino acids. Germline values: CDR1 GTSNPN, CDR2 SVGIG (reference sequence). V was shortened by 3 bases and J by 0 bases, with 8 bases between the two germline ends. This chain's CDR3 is CAWSTALNTEAFF. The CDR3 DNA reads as TGTGCCTGGAGCACAGCTTTGAACACTGAAGCTTTCTTT. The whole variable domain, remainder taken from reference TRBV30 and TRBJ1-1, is SQTIHQWPATLVQPVGSPLSLECTVEGTSNPNLYWYRQAAGRGLQLLFYSVGIGQISSEVPQNLSASRPQDRQFILSSKKLLLSDSGFYLCAWSTALNTEAFFGQGTRLTVV.

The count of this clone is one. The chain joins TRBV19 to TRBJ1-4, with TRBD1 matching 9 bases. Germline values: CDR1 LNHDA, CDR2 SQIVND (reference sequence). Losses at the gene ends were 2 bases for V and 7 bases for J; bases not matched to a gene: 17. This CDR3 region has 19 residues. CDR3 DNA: TGTGCCAGTAGTATACTTTGGTGGGACAGGGACGTAAAAGGTGAAAAACTGTTTTTT. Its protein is CASSILWWDRDVKGEKLFF.

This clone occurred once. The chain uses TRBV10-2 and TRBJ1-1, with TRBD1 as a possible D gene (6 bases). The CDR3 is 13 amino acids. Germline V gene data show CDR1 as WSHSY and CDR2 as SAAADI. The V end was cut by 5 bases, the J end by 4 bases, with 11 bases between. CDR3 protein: CASSYTGRTEAFF. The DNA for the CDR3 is TGCGCCAGCAGTTACACAGGGCGCACTGAAGCTTTCTTT.

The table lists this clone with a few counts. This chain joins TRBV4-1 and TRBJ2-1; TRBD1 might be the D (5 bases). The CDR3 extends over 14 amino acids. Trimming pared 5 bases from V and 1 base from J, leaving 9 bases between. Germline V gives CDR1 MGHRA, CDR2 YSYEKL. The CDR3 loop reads CASSSRQSYNEQFF. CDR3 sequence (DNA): TGCGCCAGCAGCTCACGACAGTCCTACAATGAGCAGTTCTTC.

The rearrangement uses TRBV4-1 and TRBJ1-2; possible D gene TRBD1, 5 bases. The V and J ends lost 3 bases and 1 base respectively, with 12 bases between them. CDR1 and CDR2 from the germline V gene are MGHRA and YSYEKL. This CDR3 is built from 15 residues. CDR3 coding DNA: TGCGCCAGCAGCCACGTATTGGGGGGTAACTATGGCTACACCTTC. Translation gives CASSHVLGGNYGYTF.

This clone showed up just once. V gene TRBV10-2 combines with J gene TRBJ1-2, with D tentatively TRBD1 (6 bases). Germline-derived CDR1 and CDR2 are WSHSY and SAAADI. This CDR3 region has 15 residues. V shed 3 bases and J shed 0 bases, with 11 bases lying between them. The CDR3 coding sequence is TGCGCCAGCAGTGACCAGGGGTTGTCTAACTATGGCTACACCTTC. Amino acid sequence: CASSDQGLSNYGYTF.

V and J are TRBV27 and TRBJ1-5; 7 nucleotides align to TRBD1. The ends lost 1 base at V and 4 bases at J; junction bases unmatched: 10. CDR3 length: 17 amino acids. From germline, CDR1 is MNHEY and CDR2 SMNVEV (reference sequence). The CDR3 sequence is CASSLYPPGQVNQPQHF. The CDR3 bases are TGTGCCAGCAGTTTATACCCCCCCGGACAGGTGAATCAGCCCCAGCATTTT.